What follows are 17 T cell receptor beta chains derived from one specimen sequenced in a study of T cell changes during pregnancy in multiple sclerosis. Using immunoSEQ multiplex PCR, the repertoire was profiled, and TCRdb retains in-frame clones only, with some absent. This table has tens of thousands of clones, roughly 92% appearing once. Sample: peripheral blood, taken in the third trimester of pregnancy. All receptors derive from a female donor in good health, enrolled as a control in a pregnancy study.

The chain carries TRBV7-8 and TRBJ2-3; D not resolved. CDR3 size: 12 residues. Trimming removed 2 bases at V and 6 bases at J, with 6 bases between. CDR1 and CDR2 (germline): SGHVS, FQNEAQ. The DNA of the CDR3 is TGTGCCAGCAGCTTAAATAGCGATACGCAGTATTTT. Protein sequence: CASSLNSDTQYF.

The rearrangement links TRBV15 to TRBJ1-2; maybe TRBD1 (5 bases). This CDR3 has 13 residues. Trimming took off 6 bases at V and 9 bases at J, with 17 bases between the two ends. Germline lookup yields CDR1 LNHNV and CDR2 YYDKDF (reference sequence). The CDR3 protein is CATSPGGLNRYTF. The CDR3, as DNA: TGTGCCACCAGTCCCGGGGGATTAAATCGCTACACCTTC. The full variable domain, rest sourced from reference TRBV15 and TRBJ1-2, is DAMVIQNPRYQVTQFGKPVTLSCSQTLNHNVMYWYQQKSSQAPKLLFHYYDKDFNNEADTPDNFQSRRPNTSFCFLDIRSPGLGDTAMYLCATSPGGLNRYTFGSGTRLTVV.

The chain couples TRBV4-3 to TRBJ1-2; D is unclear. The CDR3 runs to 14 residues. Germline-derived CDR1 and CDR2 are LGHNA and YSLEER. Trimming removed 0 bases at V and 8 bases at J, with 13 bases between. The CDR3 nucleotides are TGCGCCAGCAGCCAAGAGGAGAGGAGCCTGGGCTACACCTTC. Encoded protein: CASSQEERSLGYTF.

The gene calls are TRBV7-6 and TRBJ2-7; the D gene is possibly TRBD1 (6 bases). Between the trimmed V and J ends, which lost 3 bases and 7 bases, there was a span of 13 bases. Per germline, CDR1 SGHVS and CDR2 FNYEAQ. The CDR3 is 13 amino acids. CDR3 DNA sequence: TGTGCCAGCAGCTTTACATTTACAGGGGAGCAGTACTTC. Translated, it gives CASSFTFTGEQYF.

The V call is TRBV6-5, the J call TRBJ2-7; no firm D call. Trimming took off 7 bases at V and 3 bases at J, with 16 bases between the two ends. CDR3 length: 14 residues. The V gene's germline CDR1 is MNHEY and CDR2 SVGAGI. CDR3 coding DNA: TGTGCCAGCACCCCGTTCGGTCTTCACTACGAGCAGTACTTC. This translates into CASTPFGLHYEQYF.

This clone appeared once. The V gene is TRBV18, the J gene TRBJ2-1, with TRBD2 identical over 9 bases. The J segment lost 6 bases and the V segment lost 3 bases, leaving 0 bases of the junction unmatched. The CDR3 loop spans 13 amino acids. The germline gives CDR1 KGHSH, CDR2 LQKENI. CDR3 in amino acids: CASSPSGSNEQFF. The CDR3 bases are TGTGCCAGCTCACCTAGCGGGAGCAATGAGCAGTTCTTC.

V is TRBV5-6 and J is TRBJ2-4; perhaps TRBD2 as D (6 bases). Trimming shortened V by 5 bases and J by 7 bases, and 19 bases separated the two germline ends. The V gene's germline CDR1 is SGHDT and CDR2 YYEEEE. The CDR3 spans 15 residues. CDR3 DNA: TGTGCCAGCAGTGTTGGCGGGGACCCGAGGAACATTCAGTACTTC. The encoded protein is CASSVGGDPRNIQYF.

The CDR3 is CASSPRVSGGVLFF. CDR3 bases: TGTGCCAGCAGCCCGCGGGTGAGCGGGGGTGTGCTGTTTTTT. J is TRBJ2-2 and V is TRBV7-2; 8 nucleotides align to TRBD2. Germline CDR1 SGHTA, CDR2 FQGNSA. V shed 5 bases, J shed 13 bases, and the junction held 12 bases outside the gene matches. The CDR3 has 14 amino acids. The full variable domain, in which reference TRBV7-2 and TRBJ2-2 provide the parts outside the CDR3, is GAGVSQSPSNKVTEKGKDVELRCDPISGHTALYWYRQSLGQGLEFLIYFQGNSAPDKSGLPSDRFSAERTGGSVSTLTIQRTQQEDSAVYLCASSPRVSGGVLFFGEGSRLTVL.

The CDR3 loop is CASSSRLGNQETQYF. CDR3 coding DNA: TGTGCCAGCAGCTCCCGACTAGGAAACCAAGAGACCCAGTACTTC. The J gene is TRBJ2-5, the V gene TRBV7-9; D might be TRBD2 (6 bases). The CDR3 runs 15 residues. The V and J ends lost 4 bases and 0 bases respectively, with 12 bases between them. Germline V gene data show CDR1 as SEHNR and CDR2 as FQNEAQ (reference sequence).

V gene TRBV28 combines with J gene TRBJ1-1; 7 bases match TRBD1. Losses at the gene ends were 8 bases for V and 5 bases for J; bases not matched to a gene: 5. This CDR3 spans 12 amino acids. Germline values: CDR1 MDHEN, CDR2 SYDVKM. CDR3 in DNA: TGTGCCAGCCAGGGCAGGGGGACTGAAGCTTTCTTT. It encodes CASQGRGTEAFF.

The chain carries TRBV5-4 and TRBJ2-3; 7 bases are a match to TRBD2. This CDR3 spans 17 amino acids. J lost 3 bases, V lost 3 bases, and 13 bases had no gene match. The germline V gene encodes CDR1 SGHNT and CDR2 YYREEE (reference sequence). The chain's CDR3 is CASSWPTGGRGTDTQYF. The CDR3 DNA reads TGTGCCAGCAGCTGGCCCACGGGCGGGCGGGGGACAGATACGCAGTATTTT.

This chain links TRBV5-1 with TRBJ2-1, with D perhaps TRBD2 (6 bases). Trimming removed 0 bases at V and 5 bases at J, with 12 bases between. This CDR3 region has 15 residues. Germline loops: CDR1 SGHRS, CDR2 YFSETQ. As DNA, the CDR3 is TGCGCCAGCAGCTTGGGTATAGCGGCGAACAATGAGCAGTTCTTC. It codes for CASSLGIAANNEQFF.

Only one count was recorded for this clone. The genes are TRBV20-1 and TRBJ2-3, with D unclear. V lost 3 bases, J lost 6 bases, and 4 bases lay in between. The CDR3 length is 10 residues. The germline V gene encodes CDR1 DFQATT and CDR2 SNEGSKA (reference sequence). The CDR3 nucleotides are TGCAGTGCTAGCTTGGATACGCAGTATTTT. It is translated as CSASLDTQYF.

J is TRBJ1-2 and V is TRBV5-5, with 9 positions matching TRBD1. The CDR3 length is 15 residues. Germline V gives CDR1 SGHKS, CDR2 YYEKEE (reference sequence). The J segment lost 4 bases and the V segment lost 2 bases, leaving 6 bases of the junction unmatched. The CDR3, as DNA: TGTGCCAGCAGCTTAGAGTGGGACAGGGCCTATGGCTACACCTTC. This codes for CASSLEWDRAYGYTF. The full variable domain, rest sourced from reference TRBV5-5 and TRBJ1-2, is DAGVTQSPTHLIKTRGQQVTLRCSPISGHKSVSWYQQVLGQGPQFIFQYYEKEERGRGNFPDRFSARQFPNYSSELNVNALLLGDSALYLCASSLEWDRAYGYTFGSGTRLTVV.

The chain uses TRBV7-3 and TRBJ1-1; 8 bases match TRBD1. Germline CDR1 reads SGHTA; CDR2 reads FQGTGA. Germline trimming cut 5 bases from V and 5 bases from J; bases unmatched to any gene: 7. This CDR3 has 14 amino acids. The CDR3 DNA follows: TGTGCCAGCAGCCCCAATGGACAGGGAACTGAAGCTTTCTTT. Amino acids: CASSPNGQGTEAFF.

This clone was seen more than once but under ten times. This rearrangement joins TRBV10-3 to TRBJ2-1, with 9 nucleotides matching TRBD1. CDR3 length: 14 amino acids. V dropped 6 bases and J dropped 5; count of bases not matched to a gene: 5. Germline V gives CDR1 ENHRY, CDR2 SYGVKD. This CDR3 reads CAIRGTGFNNEQFF. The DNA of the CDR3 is TGTGCCATCAGGGGGACAGGGTTTAACAATGAGCAGTTCTTC.

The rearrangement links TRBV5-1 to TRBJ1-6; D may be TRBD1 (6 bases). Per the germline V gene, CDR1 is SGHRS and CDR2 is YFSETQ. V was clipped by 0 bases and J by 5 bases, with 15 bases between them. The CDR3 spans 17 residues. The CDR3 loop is CASSLAPRGGHNSPLHF. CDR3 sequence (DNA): TGCGCCAGCAGCTTGGCCCCCAGGGGCGGCCATAATTCACCCCTCCACTTT.